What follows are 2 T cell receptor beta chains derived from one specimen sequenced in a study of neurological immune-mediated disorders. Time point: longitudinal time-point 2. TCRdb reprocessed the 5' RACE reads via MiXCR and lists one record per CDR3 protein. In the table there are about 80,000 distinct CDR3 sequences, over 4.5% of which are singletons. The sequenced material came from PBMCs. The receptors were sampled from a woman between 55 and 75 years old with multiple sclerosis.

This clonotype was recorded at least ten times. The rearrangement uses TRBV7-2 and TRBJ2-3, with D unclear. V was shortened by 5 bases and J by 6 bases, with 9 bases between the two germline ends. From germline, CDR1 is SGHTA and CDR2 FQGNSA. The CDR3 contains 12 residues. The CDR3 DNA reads TGTGCCAGCAGCGCTTTATTGGATACGCAGTATTTT. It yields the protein CASSALLDTQYF.

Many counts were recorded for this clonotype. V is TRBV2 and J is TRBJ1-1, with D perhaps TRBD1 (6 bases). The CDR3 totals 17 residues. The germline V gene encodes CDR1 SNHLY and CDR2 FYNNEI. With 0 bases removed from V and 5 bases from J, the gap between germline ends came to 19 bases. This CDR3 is CASSEAILEGGRTEAFF. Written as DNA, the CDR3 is TGTGCCAGCAGTGAAGCCATCTTAGAAGGGGGTAGGACTGAAGCTTTCTTT.